This T cell receptor (beta chain) was recovered during a study of human T cells and chemical hapten exposure. Noted time point: patch test 1, 2 weeks after DPC sensitization. This sample's treatment: therapeutic diphenylcyclopropenone sensitization with weekly scalp DPC. Samples of blood were obtained prior to the application of each patch test. Researchers extracted total RNA from unfractionated whole blood. TCRdb reprocessed the RACE reads with MiXCR, giving one entry per CDR3 protein. The data show tens of thousands of distinct CDR3 sequences, with more than 8% seen just once and roughly 3.3% held by the top ten. V lost 0 bases, J lost 3 bases, and 5 bases lay in between. The CDR3 sequence is 13 residues long. The germline CDR1 and CDR2 sequences are SGHDN and FVKESK. This clonotype was picked up many times.

V is TRBV14 and J is TRBJ1-1, with D hard to call. The receptor's source is a woman between 35 and 50 years old with alopecia areata. Some clones in this sample may be carry-over from other donors' samples. The sequenced sample was whole blood, obtained in connection with sensitization to the hapten diphenylcyclopropenone (DPC). CDR3 nucleotide sequence: TGTGCCAGCAGCCAAGACCCCGACACTGAAGCTTTCTTT. It yields the protein CASSQDPDTEAFF.